This T cell receptor (beta chain) is from a study of cytomegalovirus exposure and HLA in healthy donors. This clone was seen a single time. The PCR had 60 Vbeta and 13 Jbeta primers. Repertoires were generated with immunoSEQ multiplex PCR, while TCRdb's copy carries only in-frame clones and drops some. The sample has about 160,000 clones, about 88% seen once. The CDR3 sequence is 13 residues long. CDR1 and CDR2 (germline): LNHDA, SQIVND (reference sequence). V was cut by 5 bases and J by 4 bases, with 11 bases left in between. The chain joins TRBV19 to TRBJ1-1; perhaps TRBD1 as D (6 bases). Sequencing was performed on PBMCs. The clonotype originates from a man aged 18 to 30 in good health and CMV-seropositive. CDR3 in DNA: TGTGCCAGTAGTTCGACCAGGGGCACTGAAGCTTTCTTT. Amino acids: CASSSTRGTEAFF.